These T cell receptor beta chains were read from a single sample in a study of OX40 agonist ivuxolimab in advanced cancers. Only in-frame clones appear in the TCRdb table, and some are missing; sequencing was by immunoSEQ multiplex PCR. The data show roughly 76,000 clones, roughly nine tenths seen once. Sequenced material: CD4+ or CD8+ T cells sorted from blood, taken in a trial of the OX40 agonist ivuxolimab. These receptors all come from an adult with an advanced solid tumor such as melanoma, head and neck, liver or kidney cancer. Each CDR3 is given with its conserved first and last residue. The D gene is left open where the match is weak. For some rows the clone size is stated as once, few or many, or as a class when expanded; others skip it.

v_call: TRBV7-9; d_call: TRBD1; j_call: TRBJ2-7; clone_size: .; cdr3_nt: TGTGCCAGCAGCCCCGGGGCAGGGGGTCGGTCCTACGAGCAGTACTTC; cdr3_aa: CASSPGAGGRSYEQYF
v_call: TRBV10-2; d_call: .; j_call: TRBJ1-5; clone_size: .; cdr3_nt: TGCGCCAGCAGTCCAGGTTCTAATCAGCCCCAGCATTTT; cdr3_aa: CASSPGSNQPQHF
v_call: TRBV7-9; d_call: TRBD1; j_call: TRBJ2-1; clone_size: .; cdr3_nt: TGTGCCAGCACCCGGCCCATTGGGGACAGGGACTCGAATGAGCAGTTCTTC; cdr3_aa: CASTRPIGDRDSNEQFF
v_call: TRBV5-1; d_call: .; j_call: TRBJ2-5; clone_size: .; cdr3_nt: TGCGCCAGCAGCTTGGGCGAGTTCGTGGAGACCCAGTACTTC; cdr3_aa: CASSLGEFVETQYF
v_call: TRBV7-9; d_call: .; j_call: TRBJ2-7; clone_size: few; cdr3_nt: TGTGCCAGCAGCTCAGGGATTTCCTACGAGCAGTACTTC; cdr3_aa: CASSSGISYEQYF
v_call: TRBV6-1; d_call: TRBD1; j_call: TRBJ2-7; clone_size: once; cdr3_nt: TGTGCCACTGGGACAGGGGAGAACTTC; cdr3_aa: CATGTGENF
v_call: TRBV10-2; d_call: .; j_call: TRBJ2-3; clone_size: .; cdr3_nt: TGCGCCAGCAGTGAGTCACTAGATACGCAGTATTTT; cdr3_aa: CASSESLDTQYF
v_call: TRBV2; d_call: .; j_call: TRBJ2-2; clone_size: .; cdr3_nt: TGTGCCAGCAGTGGCAGGGGAAGCGCCGGGGAGCTGTTTTTT; cdr3_aa: CASSGRGSAGELFF
v_call: TRBV9; d_call: TRBD2; j_call: TRBJ2-1; clone_size: .; cdr3_nt: TGTGCCAGCAGCGCTAGCGGGGGGGCCTACAATGAGCAGTTCTTC; cdr3_aa: CASSASGGAYNEQFF
v_call: TRBV29-1; d_call: .; j_call: TRBJ2-7; clone_size: .; cdr3_nt: TGCAGCGTTGTGGACGGCACCTCCTACGAGCAGTACTTC; cdr3_aa: CSVVDGTSYEQYF
v_call: TRBV21-1; d_call: .; j_call: TRBJ2-7; clone_size: .; cdr3_nt: TGTGCCAGGGGTAAAGTAGGGTACAGCCGCTCCTACGAGCAGTACTTC; cdr3_aa: CARGKVGYSRSYEQYF
v_call: TRBV18; d_call: .; j_call: TRBJ1-4; clone_size: .; cdr3_nt: TGTGCCAGCTCACCACCCGTCGGAGCTTCAACTAATGAAAAACTGTTTTTT; cdr3_aa: CASSPPVGASTNEKLFF